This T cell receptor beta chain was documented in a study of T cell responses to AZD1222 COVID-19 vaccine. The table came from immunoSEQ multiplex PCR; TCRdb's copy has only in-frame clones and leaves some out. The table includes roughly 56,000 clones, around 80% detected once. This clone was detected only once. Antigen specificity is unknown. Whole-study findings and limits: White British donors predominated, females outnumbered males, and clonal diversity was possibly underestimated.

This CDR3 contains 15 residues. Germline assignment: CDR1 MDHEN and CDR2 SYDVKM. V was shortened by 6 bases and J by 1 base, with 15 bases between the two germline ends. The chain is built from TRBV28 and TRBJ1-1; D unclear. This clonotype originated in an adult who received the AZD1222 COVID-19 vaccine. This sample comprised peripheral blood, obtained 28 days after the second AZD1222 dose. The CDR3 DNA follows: TGTGCCAGCAGGCCGCCCAGTTTCGGGAACACTGAAGCTTTCTTT. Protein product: CASRPPSFGNTEAFF. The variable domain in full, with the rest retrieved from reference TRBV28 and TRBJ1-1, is DVKVTQSSRYLVKRTGEKVFLECVQDMDHENMFWYRQDPGLGLRLIYFSYDVKMKEKGDIPEGYSVSREKKERFSLILESASTNQTSMYLCASRPPSFGNTEAFFGQGTRLTVV.